Listed below are T cell receptor beta chains from one sample, sequenced in a study of blood T cell repertoires in COVID-19. The protocol was immunoSEQ multiplex PCR, while the TCRdb copy is restricted to in-frame clones and leaves out a portion. This table has around 79,000 clones, about 87% appearing once. The sample taken for sequencing was peripheral blood. Receptors originate from a human donor in a cohort sampled during active COVID-19. CDR3s include the opening cysteine and the closing phenylalanine or tryptophan. A D gene is named only where the DNA matches it firmly. Only part of the rows carry a size: once, few, many, or a class if the clone is expanded.

v_gene	abundance	j_gene	d_gene	CDR3nt	CDR3aa
TRBV19	.	TRBJ1-5	.	TGTGCCAGTAGTATTGGCAATAGCAATCAGCCCCAGCATTTT	CASSIGNSNQPQHF
TRBV28	.	TRBJ2-3	.	TGTGCCAGCAGTTTAGATGGCTTTAGCACAGATACGCAGTATTTT	CASSLDGFSTDTQYF
TRBV20-1	.	TRBJ2-1	TRBD2	TGCAGTGCTAGTAACCCTAGCGGGAGGTATGAGCAGTTCTTC	CSASNPSGRYEQFF
TRBV6-6	.	TRBJ2-1	TRBD1	TGTGCCAGCAGCTTCCATCGGGACAGTTACAATGAGCAGTTCTTC	CASSFHRDSYNEQFF
TRBV5-4	.	TRBJ2-1	TRBD2	TGTGCCAGCAGCTTGGGTAGCGGGAGGAGTAATGAGCAGTTCTTC	CASSLGSGRSNEQFF
TRBV6-5	.	TRBJ2-7	TRBD2	TGTGCCAGCAGTTACAGCTGGGGGGGCTACGAGCAGTACTTC	CASSYSWGGYEQYF
TRBV9	.	TRBJ2-1	TRBD2	TGTGCCAGCAGCGTCTCAGCGGGGGGGTACAATGAGCAGTTCTTC	CASSVSAGGYNEQFF
TRBV7-2	.	TRBJ2-7	TRBD2	TGTGCCAGCAGCTCGACTAGCGGGAGTTTCTACGAGCAGTACTTC	CASSSTSGSFYEQYF
TRBV18	.	TRBJ1-4	.	TGTGCCAGCTCACCAGGACAGCCAAATGAAAAACTGTTTTTT	CASSPGQPNEKLFF
TRBV3-1/TRBV3-2	once	TRBJ2-3	TRBD2	TGTGCCAGCAGCCGCCGACTAGCGGGGGACCACACAGATACGCAGTATTTT	CASSRRLAGDHTDTQYF
TRBV27	.	TRBJ2-7	.	TGTGCCAGCAGTTTATCCCCCAGGGGGGTCTACGAGCAGTACTTC	CASSLSPRGVYEQYF
TRBV18	.	TRBJ2-1	TRBD1	TGTGCCAGCTCACCAGGCCAGGGGGTGGATGAGCAGTTCTTC	CASSPGQGVDEQFF
TRBV4-1	.	TRBJ2-7	TRBD2	TGCGCCAGCAGCACTCGACTAGCGGGAGGCTACGAGCAGTACTTC	CASSTRLAGGYEQYF
TRBV11-2	.	TRBJ1-5	.	TGTGCCAGCGGTGGGGGGGTAAGTCAGCCCCAGCATTTT	CASGGGVSQPQHF
TRBV3-1/TRBV3-2	once	TRBJ2-7	.	TGTGCCAGCAGCCAAGATCTTGAGGGTCCTTACGAGCAGTACTTC	CASSQDLEGPYEQYF
TRBV5-1	once	TRBJ1-1	TRBD1	TGCGCCAGCAGCTCAGCAGGGGGCATGGTCACTGAAGCTTTCTTT	CASSSAGGMVTEAFF
TRBV3-1/TRBV3-2	.	TRBJ2-1	TRBD2	TGTGCCAGCAGCCGGAATAGCGGGAGGAGGGTGAATGAGCAGTTCTTC	CASSRNSGRRVNEQFF
TRBV14	.	TRBJ2-5	.	TGTGCCAGCAGCCAAGCAGGGGCGCGAGGGGTGGCCCAGTACTTC	CASSQAGARGVAQYF
TRBV7-2	.	TRBJ2-7	TRBD1	TGTGCCAGCAGCTCAGCAGGGACAGCCGTCTACGAGCAGTACTTC	CASSSAGTAVYEQYF
TRBV11-2	.	TRBJ1-6	.	TGTGCCAGCAGCTTAGAAGAGGTCTCACCCCTCCACTTT	CASSLEEVSPLHF
TRBV19	.	TRBJ2-2	.	TGTGCCAGCCGCTTTAGCGCCACCACCGGGGAGCTGTTTTTT	CASRFSATTGELFF
TRBV5-6	few	TRBJ1-2	TRBD1	TGTGCCAGCAGCCGGGGACAGGGGAGAAGCTATGGCTACACCTTC	CASSRGQGRSYGYTF
TRBV7-3	.	TRBJ2-1	TRBD1	TGTGCCAGCAGTTTTTTCGGACAGGGGATCAATGAGCAGTTCTTC	CASSFFGQGINEQFF
TRBV7-2	once	TRBJ1-2	TRBD1	TGTGCCAGCAGCTTAGCCGGACAGGCCCTCTATGGCTACACCTTC	CASSLAGQALYGYTF
TRBV2	.	TRBJ1-4	.	TGTGCCAGCAGTATAGACGGGATGGTCGGGAAACTGTTTTTT	CASSIDGMVGKLFF
TRBV15	.	TRBJ2-3	TRBD2	TGTGCCACCAGTAGCGGACTAGAAGGGGCAGATACGCAGTATTTT	CATSSGLEGADTQYF
TRBV7-8	.	TRBJ1-1	.	TGTGCCAGCAGCTTTGGACAGTTGAACACTGAAGCTTTCTTT	CASSFGQLNTEAFF
TRBV27	.	TRBJ1-2	TRBD1	TGTGCCAGCAGTCCCGGGACAGGGGGTGGCTACACCTTC	CASSPGTGGGYTF
TRBV21-1	.	TRBJ1-6	.	TGTGCCAGCAGGGGACAGGTTGACCAATATTCACCCCTCCACTTT	CASRGQVDQYSPLHF
TRBV7-8	.	TRBJ2-7	.	TGTGCCAGCAGCTTAGTATTTCTCCGCGTTCGGACTATCTCCTACGAGCAGTACTTC	CASSLVFLRVRTISYEQYF
TRBV29-1	.	TRBJ1-1	TRBD1	TGCAGCGCTACACTAGACAGGGGGCCTTATGAAGCTTTCTTT	CSATLDRGPYEAFF
TRBV6-6	.	TRBJ1-2	.	TGTGCCAGCAGTTCTGCTCGGGACACATATGGCTACACCTTC	CASSSARDTYGYTF
TRBV11-3	.	TRBJ2-2	TRBD1	TGTGCCAGCAGCTATGGGACAGGGAACACCGGGGAGCTGTTTTTT	CASSYGTGNTGELFF
TRBV4-2	.	TRBJ2-3	TRBD2	TGTGCCAGCAGCCAGCGGGGGACGACAGATACGCAGTATTTT	CASSQRGTTDTQYF
TRBV13	.	TRBJ1-6	.	TGTGCCAGCAGCTTAGGCCGTAGCTTTTCACCCCTCCACTTT	CASSLGRSFSPLHF
TRBV27	.	TRBJ1-5	TRBD1	TGTGCCAGCAGAACTACTAGAGGGACAGGGTCTCGAAATAGCAATCAGCCCCAGCATTTT	CASRTTRGTGSRNSNQPQHF
TRBV5-8	.	TRBJ2-5	.	TGTGCCAGCAGCTTGGGGCGGCTGGAGACCCAGTACTTC	CASSLGRLETQYF
TRBV9	.	TRBJ1-4	.	TGTGCCAGCACCCAACCACCGGATGAAAAACTGTTTTTT	CASTQPPDEKLFF
TRBV5-6	.	TRBJ1-4	.	TGTGCCAGCAGCAACCCTCAGGGGAGAACTAATGAAAAACTGTTTTTT	CASSNPQGRTNEKLFF
TRBV18	.	TRBJ1-2	.	TGTGCCAGCTCACCGGGGGACACAATCGGAGGCTACACCTTC	CASSPGDTIGGYTF
TRBV5-1	.	TRBJ2-1	TRBD2	TGCGCCAGCAGGTTTGCCAACGGGGGGGCCCGCGATGAGCAGTTCTTC	CASRFANGGARDEQFF
TRBV4-2	.	TRBJ2-3	TRBD2	TGTGCCAGCAGCCAAGTGACTAGCGGGGGGGCTACAGATACGCAGTATTTT	CASSQVTSGGATDTQYF
TRBV14	.	TRBJ2-1	.	TGTGCCAGCAGCCAAGGGCGATCCACCTGGGCACATGAGCAGTTCTTC	CASSQGRSTWAHEQFF
TRBV29-1	once	TRBJ1-4	.	TGCAGCGTTGAAGAAGGGGGAGAAAAACTGTTTTTT	CSVEEGGEKLFF
TRBV28	.	TRBJ1-2	.	TGTGCCAGCAGTTCCACAGGAGATACCACGTATGGCTACACCTTC	CASSSTGDTTYGYTF
TRBV5-1	.	TRBJ2-1	TRBD2	TGCGCCAGCAGCTTTACTAGCGGGAACCTCAATGAGCAGTTCTTC	CASSFTSGNLNEQFF
TRBV5-4	.	TRBJ2-7	TRBD1	TGTGCCAGCAGCAGGGGACAGGATCCCTACGAGCAGTACTTC	CASSRGQDPYEQYF
TRBV5-1	.	TRBJ1-6	.	TGCGCCAGCAGCTTTACGATAGGGGATCTCCTCCACTTT	CASSFTIGDLLHF
TRBV7-6	.	TRBJ1-5	.	TGTGCCAGCAGCCTCAGGGTTGGGAATCAGCCCCAGCATTTT	CASSLRVGNQPQHF
TRBV7-9	.	TRBJ1-4	TRBD1	TGTGCCAGCAGCTGGGGGACAGGGGAATATCGCGAAAAACTGTTTTTT	CASSWGTGEYREKLFF
TRBV28	.	TRBJ1-4	TRBD1	TGTGCCGCAAGGACAGGGGGCGCGGTGTCAACTAATGAAAAACTGTTTTTT	CAARTGGAVSTNEKLFF
TRBV11-2	.	TRBJ1-3	.	TGTGCCAGCAGTCCACAACTTACAACCGGGATCTTCTCTGGAAACACCATATATTTT	CASSPQLTTGIFSGNTIYF
TRBV25-1	.	TRBJ1-2	TRBD1	TGTGCCAGCAGTGCCGGACAGGGAGACTATGGCTACACCTTC	CASSAGQGDYGYTF
TRBV5-5	.	TRBJ1-1	.	TGTGCCAGCAGCTTGGTACGGGGGGGCACTGAAGCTTTCTTT	CASSLVRGGTEAFF
TRBV6-6	.	TRBJ2-1	TRBD2	TGTGCCAGCAGTTCCTGGACTAGCGGGGTCAATGAGCAGTTCTTC	CASSSWTSGVNEQFF
TRBV28	.	TRBJ2-2	TRBD2	TGTGCCAGCTCCCGACTTACGGGAGGGAGGGCCGGGGAGCTGTTTTTT	CASSRLTGGRAGELFF
TRBV27	.	TRBJ2-2	TRBD1	TGTGCCAGCAGTCCCGGGACAGGGGCAGGGGACTACACCGGGGAGCTGTTTTTT	CASSPGTGAGDYTGELFF
TRBV27	.	TRBJ2-3	TRBD2	TGTGCCAGCAGTTTTTGGCGAGCGGGAGGGCCCCGCACAGATACGCAGTATTTT	CASSFWRAGGPRTDTQYF
TRBV19	.	TRBJ2-1	TRBD2	TGTGCCAGTAGTGTACTAGCGGGGAACCACAATGAGCAGTTCTTC	CASSVLAGNHNEQFF